This T cell receptor (beta chain) was sequenced during a study of cytotoxic CD8 clonotypes in ibrutinib-treated CLL. In the study overall: When averaged across all of the samples, the counts came to a few hundred thousand productive templates and 80,000 to 100,000 productive rearrangements. Whole-study results and caveats: Clonality went higher at ibrutinib response and then dropped back toward baseline at progression.

About this clone itself: Its specificity is not known.

Clones were read by immunoSEQ multiplex PCR, and TCRdb kept only the in-frame ones, dropping some. The sample lists approximately 130,000 clones, about 85% occurring once. The source was PBMCs, collected after 24 months of ibrutinib treatment. This receptor was obtained from a human donor with chronic lymphocytic leukemia.

The CDR3 coding sequence is TGTGCCAGCAGTGAAGTAGGGGGAAGCTCCTATAATTCACCCCTCCACTTT. Translated: CASSEVGGSSYNSPLHF. The chain employs TRBV6-1 and TRBJ1-6, with a weak D call TRBD1 (6 bases). Trimming pared 1 base from V and 0 bases from J, leaving 10 bases between. From germline, CDR1 is MNHNS and CDR2 SASEGT. The CDR3 has 17 residues.